This T cell receptor beta chain stems from a study of T-cell reconstitution after alpha-beta-depleted transplantation in children (dated by TCRdb to about 2016). Background on the whole study: T-cell immune reconstitution after TCRalphabeta/CD19-depleted allogeneic hematopoietic cell transplantation in children was quantitatively tracked in the study by means of TCR repertoire profiling.

In the paper's terms, the treatment or condition label means: allogeneic hematopoietic cell transplantation with graft depleted of TCRalphabeta T cells and CD19 B cells. The children who served as transplant recipients had been given grafts of TCRalphabeta/CD19-depleted allogeneic hematopoietic cells. Libraries were prepared through PCR. Sequencing was performed on an Illumina HiSeq 2500. Molecular barcoding was employed in the preparation of TCR libraries, with unique molecular identifiers being used to normalize TCRbeta repertoire quantification. Using fastp trimming at Q25 and MiXCR clonotype assembly, TCRdb reanalyzed the public sequencing data and kept in-frame beta chains. Every entry covers one CDR3 protein and lists the most common genes and DNA from its rows. This sample comprises 200,000 to 250,000 distinct CDR3 sequences, approximately 6.9% of them detected only once. 5% to 6.5% of the sample is taken by the ten largest.

The table lists this clonotype with many counts. Its antigen is unknown. No base qualities exist here, and no much larger clone lies one base off it. Broader findings and caveats from the paper: Hyperexpanded clone frequencies declined over subsequent months; after one year, T-cell counts and TCRbeta diversity were mostly attributed to newly produced T cells. The apparently early alphabetaT-cell count recovery about two months after transplant was reportedly dependent on only several hundred rapidly expanded clones derived from non-depleted graft cells. In some patients, high TCRbeta diversity at day 60 was attributed to recipient T cells and intrathymic progenitors that had survived conditioning.

Reading from cysteine to phenylalanine, the CDR3 counts 15 amino acids. Of the read, only the CDR3 DNA is kept; its 45 bases are in frame from base 1. V loses 4 bases of germline sequence and J loses 6 bases, and the interval between the two ends is 15 bases. CDR1 and CDR2 (KGHDR, SFDVKD) derive from the germline V gene. This clonotype originated in a boy under 10 years old with acute lymphoblastic leukemia, due to receive a stem cell transplant. Material: PBMCs, obtained before TCRalphabeta/CD19-depleted stem cell transplant. The chain joins TRBV24-1 to TRBJ2-1; the D gene assignment is ambiguous. The CDR3 region: CATSEATSEFNEQFF. DNA sequence: TGTGCCACCAGTGAGGCTACCAGCGAGTTCAATGAGCAGTTCTTC.